This T cell receptor beta chain was observed in a study of blood T cell repertoires in COVID-19. Study context: Samples of COVID-19 (acute and convalescent) were obtained from the United States, Italy and Spain. T cells, B-cell-depleted T cells, or PBMCs supplied cDNA or gDNA.

As originally analysed: Nucleated cell counts were estimated from reference gene primer amplification. This table comes from immunoSEQ multiplex PCR, and its TCRdb copy is limited to in-frame clones, with some not included. The DNA was the basis for D and trimming; V, J and clone size are from that table. The table lists around 150,000 clones, roughly 90% of them singletons, with roughly a sixth in the top ten. CDR1 and CDR2 from the germline V gene are SGDLS and YYNGEE. With V trimmed by 3 bases and J by 3 bases, 1 base remained unmatched. The CDR3 contains 14 residues. The J gene is TRBJ2-5, the V gene TRBV9, with 11 bases lining up with TRBD2. The sample comprised peripheral blood. The origin of this receptor is a man aged 60 to 69 with active or convalescent COVID-19. In nucleotides, the CDR3 is TGTGCCAGCAGCGCGGGACTAGCGGAAGAGACCCAGTACTTC. This encodes CASSAGLAEETQYF.